Below, one TCR beta chain is given with its context. Antigen specificity is unknown. In germline, CDR1 is KGHDR, CDR2 SFDVKD. Between the trimmed V and J ends, which lost 3 bases and 4 bases, there was a span of 11 bases. The CDR3 runs to 14 residues. This sample is drawn from a study of T cell responses to AZD1222 COVID-19 vaccine. Study-level points and caveats: Just a handful of AZD1222 recipients tested seropositive at baseline. Spike-specific TCR breadth and depth grew following two AZD1222 doses. Donors were chiefly white British, with a greater number of females, and clonal diversity was perhaps underestimated. Spike as a whole was targeted by vaccine-associated CD4 TCRs, dominant at 160-218 and 743-854.

TCRdb keeps only in-frame clones here, not all; method: immunoSEQ multiplex PCR. The sample records roughly 100,000 clones, about 88% being singletons. The input for sequencing was peripheral blood, taken on day 0 of AZD1222 vaccination. The V and J genes are TRBV24-1 and TRBJ1-2, with a possible D match to TRBD1 (6 bases). This TCR was sampled from an adult in good health. Here the CDR3 reads CATSDPRGAYGYTF. The CDR3 DNA reads as TGTGCCACCAGTGATCCCCGGGGGGCCTATGGCTACACCTTC.